This T cell receptor beta chain was captured by sequencing in a study of T-cell reconstitution after alpha-beta-depleted transplantation in children. The ends were cut back, 0 bases at V and 0 bases at J, with 6 bases in the middle. The germline gives CDR1 LGHNA, CDR2 YNFKEQ. CDR3 size: 16 residues. TCRbeta library construction was performed incorporating unique molecular identifiers. TCRdb redid the calling of the PCR reads with MiXCR, one entry per CDR3 protein. The sample holds a few hundred thousand distinct CDR3 sequences, approximately 12% seen once. The table lists this clonotype with many counts.

Material: PBMCs from the stem cell graft donor, obtained from the stem cell graft. This sequence was found in a human donor who donated a stem cell graft to a child with combined immunodeficiency. The V and J genes are TRBV4-2 and TRBJ2-6; no reliable D call. In nucleotides, the CDR3 is TGTGCCAGCAGCCAAGATATGGGCTCTGGGGCCAACGTCCTGACTTTC. It yields the protein CASSQDMGSGANVLTF.